This T cell receptor (beta chain) was identified during a study of blood T cell repertoires in COVID-19. The table came from immunoSEQ multiplex PCR; TCRdb's copy has only in-frame clones and leaves some out. The repertoire holds 130,000 to 150,000 clones, with approximately 90% as singletons. CDR3 size: 16 residues. CDR1 is SGHRS and CDR2 is YFSETQ in the germline V gene. The ends were cut back, 0 bases at V and 1 base at J, with 13 bases in the middle. This clone was seen once. V and J are TRBV5-1 and TRBJ1-2, with D unresolved. This receptor was taken from a woman aged 55-69 years with active COVID-19. The sample taken for sequencing was peripheral blood. CDR3 amino acids: CASSLGGFGFNYGYTF. In DNA form, the CDR3 reads TGCGCCAGCAGCTTGGGCGGTTTTGGGTTTAACTATGGCTACACCTTC.